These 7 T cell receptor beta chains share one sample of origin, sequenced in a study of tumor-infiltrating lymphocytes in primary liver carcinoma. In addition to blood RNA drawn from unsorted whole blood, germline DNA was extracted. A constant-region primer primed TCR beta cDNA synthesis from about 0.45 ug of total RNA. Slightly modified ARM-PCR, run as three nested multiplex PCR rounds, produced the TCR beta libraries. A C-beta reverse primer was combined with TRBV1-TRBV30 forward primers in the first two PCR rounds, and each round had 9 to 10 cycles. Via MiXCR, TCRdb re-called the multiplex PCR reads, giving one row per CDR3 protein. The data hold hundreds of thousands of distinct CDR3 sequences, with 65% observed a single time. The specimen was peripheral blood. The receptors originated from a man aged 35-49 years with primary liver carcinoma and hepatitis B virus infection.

CDR3 nucleotides: TGTGCCAGCAGTTTACAGGTTAACTATGGCTACACCTTC. This codes for CASSLQVNYGYTF. The chain employs TRBV28 and TRBJ1-2; D not certain. V gave up 2 bases and J gave up 1 base, with 5 bases separating them. CDR1 MDHEN and CDR2 SYDVKM come from the germline V gene. There are 13 residues in the CDR3.

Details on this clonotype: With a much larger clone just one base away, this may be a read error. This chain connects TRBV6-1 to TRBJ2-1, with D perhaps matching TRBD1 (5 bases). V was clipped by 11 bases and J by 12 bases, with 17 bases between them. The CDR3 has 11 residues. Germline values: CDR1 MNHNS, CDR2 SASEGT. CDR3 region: CAGAGHHGQFF. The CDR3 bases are TGTGCCGGGGCCGGGCACCATGGGCAGTTCTTC.

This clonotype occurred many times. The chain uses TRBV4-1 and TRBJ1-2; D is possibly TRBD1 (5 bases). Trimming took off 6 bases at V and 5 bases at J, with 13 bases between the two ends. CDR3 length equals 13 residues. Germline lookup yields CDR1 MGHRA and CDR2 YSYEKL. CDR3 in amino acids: CASRRGTAYGYTF. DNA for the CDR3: TGCGCCAGCAGGCGGGGGACGGCATATGGCTACACCTTC.

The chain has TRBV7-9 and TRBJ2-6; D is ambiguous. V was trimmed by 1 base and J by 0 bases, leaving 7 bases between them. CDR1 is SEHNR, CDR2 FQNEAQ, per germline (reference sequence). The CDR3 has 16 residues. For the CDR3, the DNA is TGTGCCAGCAGCTTAGGGTTTGACTCTGGGGCCAACGTCCTGACTTTC. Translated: CASSLGFDSGANVLTF.

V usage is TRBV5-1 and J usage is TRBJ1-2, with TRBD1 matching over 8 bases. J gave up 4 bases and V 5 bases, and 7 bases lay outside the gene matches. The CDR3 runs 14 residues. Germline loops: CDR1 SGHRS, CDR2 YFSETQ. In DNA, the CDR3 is TGCGCCAGCAGAACGACAGGGGACAGCTATGGCTACACCTTC. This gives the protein CASRTTGDSYGYTF. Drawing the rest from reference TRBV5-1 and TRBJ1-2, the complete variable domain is KAGVTQTPRYLIKTRGQQVTLSCSPISGHRSVSWYQQTPGQGLQFLFEYFSETQRNKGNFPGRFSGRQFSNSRSEMNVSTLELGDSALYLCASRTTGDSYGYTFGSGTRLTVV.

For the CDR3, the DNA is TGCAGCGTTTCAGGGAGAAGCAGGAGCGGTAGAGCGCAGTATTTT. It codes for CSVSGRSRSGRAQYF. This chain connects TRBV29-1 to TRBJ2-3; either TRBD1 or TRBD2 may fit D (5 bases each). Germline V gene sequence: CDR1 SQVTM, CDR2 ANQGSEA. This CDR3 has 15 residues. V dropped 5 bases and J dropped 10 bases, with 25 bases sitting between them.

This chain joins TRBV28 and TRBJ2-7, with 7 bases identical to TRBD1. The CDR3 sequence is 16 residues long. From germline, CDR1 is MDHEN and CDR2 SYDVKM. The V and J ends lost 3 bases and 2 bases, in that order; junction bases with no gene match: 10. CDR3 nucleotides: TGTGCCAGCAGTTTTCCCCGGACAGGCCTCACCTACGAGCAGTACTTC. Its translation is CASSFPRTGLTYEQYF.